These T cell receptor beta chains were read from a single sample in a study of OX40 agonist ivuxolimab in advanced cancers. Sequencing was performed with immunoSEQ multiplex PCR; in TCRdb, only in-frame clones are kept and a portion is missing. In the table there are 90,000 to 100,000 clones, approximately 90% of which are singletons. The specimen was CD4+ or CD8+ T cells sorted from blood, collected in a trial of the OX40 agonist ivuxolimab. The receptors were sampled from an adult with an advanced solid tumor such as melanoma, head and neck, liver or kidney cancer. The CDR3 runs from the conserved cysteine through the conserved F or W. D genes are given only for firm matches. Clone sizes are given selectively: once, few, many, or a class where the clone is expanded.

>TRBV6-5|.|TRBJ2-1|TRBD2
TGTGCCAGCAGTTACACGGCTAGCGGGAGCCACAATGAGCAGTTCTTC
CASSYTASGSHNEQFF
>TRBV5-1|.|TRBJ1-1|.
TGCGCCAGCAGAGGCGTAGGGGTTCGGGGCACTGAAGCTTTCTTT
CASRGVGVRGTEAFF
>TRBV5-4|.|TRBJ2-3|.
TGTGCCAGCAGCTTGCGCCGGTCTCGGGCTAGCACAGATACGCAGTATTTT
CASSLRRSRASTDTQYF
>TRBV27|.|TRBJ1-5|.
TGTGCCAGCAGCCCTTTGGGTGGCAATCAGCCCCAGCATTTT
CASSPLGGNQPQHF
>TRBV5-8|.|TRBJ2-6|.
TGTGCCAGCAGCGCGAGGCGTCGTTCTGGGGCCAACGTCCTGACTTTC
CASSARRRSGANVLTF
>TRBV11-3|.|TRBJ2-1|.
TGTGCCAGCAGCTCAAGCTCCTACAATGAGCAGTTCTTC
CASSSSSYNEQFF
>TRBV7-8|.|TRBJ2-3|TRBD2
TGTGCCAGCAGCTTTTCTAGCGGGAGTTCAGATACGCAGTATTTT
CASSFSSGSSDTQYF
>TRBV7-2|once|TRBJ1-5|.
TGTGCCAGCAGCTTATTATCAGGTAGCAATCAGCCCCAGCATTTT
CASSLLSGSNQPQHF
>TRBV11-3|.|TRBJ2-5|.
TGTGCCAGCAGCCGACGGGGGCGCGCGGCGGAGACCCAGTACTTC
CASSRRGRAAETQYF
>TRBV5-6|.|TRBJ2-5|TRBD1
TGTGCCAGCAGCTGGGGAAACAGGGGGCAGGGGGAGACCCAGTACTTC
CASSWGNRGQGETQYF
>TRBV7-9|once|TRBJ2-5|TRBD2
TGTGCCAGCAGCCGACTAGCGGGGCAAGAGACCCAGTACTTC
CASSRLAGQETQYF
>TRBV14|.|TRBJ2-1|TRBD2
TGTGCCAGCAGCCTAGCGGGACCCTACAATGAGCAGTTCTTC
CASSLAGPYNEQFF
>TRBV30|.|TRBJ1-2|.
TGTGCCTGGAGTGACCCGGGACTTGACATTAACTATGGCTACACCTTC
CAWSDPGLDINYGYTF
>TRBV5-4|.|TRBJ2-3|TRBD2
TGTGCCAGCAGCTTGGGGGACGTACTAGCGGCGCAGTATTTT
CASSLGDVLAAQYF
>TRBV10-3|.|TRBJ2-3|TRBD2
TGTGCCATCAGTGAGGGGACTAGCGGTGCGAAAGATACGCAGTATTTT
CAISEGTSGAKDTQYF
>TRBV11-2|few|TRBJ2-1|.
TGTGCCAGCAGCTCCCTATGGGACACTCTATACAATGAGCAGTTCTTC
CASSSLWDTLYNEQFF
>TRBV4-2|.|TRBJ2-7|.
TGTGCCAGCAGCTGGAGCGAGGCCTACGAGCAGTACTTC
CASSWSEAYEQYF
>TRBV28|.|TRBJ2-1|TRBD1
TGTGCCAGCTTTCGGACAGGGTATGGCAATGAGCAGTTCTTC
CASFRTGYGNEQFF
>TRBV9|.|TRBJ2-5|.
TGTGCCAGCAGCTTTGCCGGGGAGGAGACCCAGTACTTC
CASSFAGEETQYF
>TRBV2|once|TRBJ2-3|.
TGTGCCAGCAGAGACCTCACAGATACGCAGTATTTT
CASRDLTDTQYF
>TRBV5-8|.|TRBJ1-2|TRBD1
TGTGCCAGCAGCCGACAGGGAACCTATGGCTACACCTTC
CASSRQGTYGYTF
>TRBV27|.|TRBJ1-2|.
TGTGCCAGCAGTTTATCAGGATATGGCTACACCTTC
CASSLSGYGYTF
>TRBV4-1|.|TRBJ2-1|TRBD2
TGCGCCAGCAGCCAAGTAATCGAACTAGCGGCCTACAATGAGCAGTTCTTC
CASSQVIELAAYNEQFF
>TRBV5-1|few|TRBJ1-2|.
TGCGCCAGCAGGCGTAGCATCACAGACAAAAGGGGTGGCTACACCTTC
CASRRSITDKRGGYTF
>TRBV5-1|.|TRBJ1-3|TRBD1
TGCGCCAGCAGTCTTAATGACAGGGGAGGTAAATCTGGAAACACCATATATTTT
CASSLNDRGGKSGNTIYF
>TRBV29-1|.|TRBJ2-3|.
TGCAGCCTGAGGCTGAATACAGATACGCAGTATTTT
CSLRLNTDTQYF
>TRBV11-2|.|TRBJ1-4|.
TGTGCCAGCAGCTTAGTACAGTCTAATGAAAAACTGTTTTTT
CASSLVQSNEKLFF
>TRBV9|.|TRBJ2-5|.
TGTGCCAGCAGCCTAGGAGGACAAGAGACCCAGTACTTC
CASSLGGQETQYF
>TRBV6-5|.|TRBJ2-1|.
TGTGCCAGCAGTTACTTCGAACAGGGCTCGAGCTATGAGCAGTTCTTC
CASSYFEQGSSYEQFF
>TRBV5-1|once|TRBJ2-5|TRBD1
TGCGCCAGCAGCGTGAGACAGGGGCGGACGACCCAGTACTTC
CASSVRQGRTTQYF
>TRBV7-9|.|TRBJ2-3|.
TGTGCCAGCAGACTAGACAGAATTAAAAGCACAGATACGCAGTATTTT
CASRLDRIKSTDTQYF
>TRBV5-5|.|TRBJ2-1|TRBD2
TGTGCCAGCAGCTTGGGGTTAGCGGGAGGGACTACCGCGTTCTTC
CASSLGLAGGTTAFF
>TRBV7-9|once|TRBJ1-3|.
TGTGCCAGCAGTTTTGATGGAAACACCATATATTTT
CASSFDGNTIYF
>TRBV7-9|.|TRBJ2-2|TRBD1
TGTGCCAGCAGCCCATGGACAGGGGAGAACGGGGAGCTGTTTTTT
CASSPWTGENGELFF
>TRBV5-1|.|TRBJ2-2|.
TGCGCCAGCAGCTTGGATACTCAAGGAGCCGGGGAGCTGTTTTTT
CASSLDTQGAGELFF
>TRBV5-1|.|TRBJ1-1|.
TGCGCCAGCAGCCTGACTCCCGCGGGAACTGAAGCTTTCTTT
CASSLTPAGTEAFF
>TRBV30|.|TRBJ2-3|.
TGTGCCTGGAGTGGTGGTCTGAGCACAGATACGCAGTATTTT
CAWSGGLSTDTQYF
>TRBV27|.|TRBJ2-7|TRBD1
TGTGCCAGCAGTATCCGGACAGGTAGCGAGCAGTACTTC
CASSIRTGSEQYF
>TRBV5-1|.|TRBJ2-5|TRBD2
TGCGCCAGCAGCTTAGGACTAGGGAGCGAGACCCAGTACTTC
CASSLGLGSETQYF
>TRBV29-1|.|TRBJ1-1|TRBD1
TGCAGCGTCCTCACGGGGGACAGCAAGAACACTGAAGCTTTCTTT
CSVLTGDSKNTEAFF
>TRBV6-1|.|TRBJ1-6|TRBD1
TGTGCCAGCAGTGGGGGACAGGGCCCGAACCTCTATAATTCACCCCTCCACTTT
CASSGGQGPNLYNSPLHF
>TRBV6-5|.|TRBJ1-6|.
TGTGCCAGCAGCAGCAACCACCTGATATCACCCCTCCACTTT
CASSSNHLISPLHF
>TRBV30|.|TRBJ1-2|.
TGTGCCGGCCAGGGTCCTGCTAGCTATGGCTACACCTTC
CAGQGPASYGYTF
>TRBV6-5|.|TRBJ1-1|.
TGTGCCAGCAGTTACTCGTCGACGCGGACTGAAGCTTTCTTT
CASSYSSTRTEAFF
>TRBV28|once|TRBJ1-2|.
TGTGCCAGCAGTTTTGGGGGGCGGTACTATGGCTACACCTTC
CASSFGGRYYGYTF
>TRBV5-4|once|TRBJ2-3|TRBD2
TGTGCCAGCAGCCGACCGGGACTAGCGGGTAGCACAGATACGCAGTATTTT
CASSRPGLAGSTDTQYF
>TRBV29-1|.|TRBJ2-3|TRBD2
TGCAGCGTTCGGACTAGCGGGAGGCAGGGGGATACGCAGTATTTT
CSVRTSGRQGDTQYF
>TRBV19|.|TRBJ2-2|TRBD1
TGTGCCAGTAGTATAGTGACAGGGGGAACCGGGGAGCTGTTTTTT
CASSIVTGGTGELFF
>TRBV28|.|TRBJ1-5|TRBD1
TGTGCCAGCAGTACCTCACAGGGGGCAGTTGATCAGCCCCAGCATTTT
CASSTSQGAVDQPQHF
>TRBV4-2|once|TRBJ1-4|.
TGTGCCAGCAGCCAAGATCCGGCAACTAATGAAAAACTGTTTTTT
CASSQDPATNEKLFF
>TRBV15|.|TRBJ2-1|.
TGTGCCACCAGCAGAGAGAGGGCCGGGAGAGCCTACAATGAGCAGTTCTTC
CATSRERAGRAYNEQFF
>TRBV18|.|TRBJ1-2|TRBD1
TGTGCCAGCTCATCAACAACAGGGGCCCCCGGCTATGGCTACACCTTC
CASSSTTGAPGYGYTF
>TRBV7-9|.|TRBJ2-1|.
TGTGCCAGCAGCCCCCAGGGGTATGTGCAGTTCTTC
CASSPQGYVQFF